Listed below are T cell receptor beta chains from one sample, sequenced in a study of CD8 T cells in Susac syndrome. TCRdb ran MiXCR on the immunoSEQ multiplex PCR reads and lists one entry per CDR3 protein. The table shows approximately 190,000 distinct CDR3 sequences, with approximately 95% occurring only once. The specimen sequenced was CD4+ T cells from PBMCs. Receptors were obtained from a human donor in good health. CDR3s include the opening cysteine and the closing phenylalanine or tryptophan. The order of the fields is D gene, J gene, V gene, clone size, CDR3 DNA, CDR3 protein. The D gene is left open where the match is weak. Clone size is shown for a subset of rows, as once, few, many or a class of expanded clone.

- TRBJ2-7 TRBV4-1 few TGCGCCAGCAGCCAAGAGGCGCGTTACGAGCAGTACTTC CASSQEARYEQYF
TRBD2 TRBJ2-4 TRBV7-2 - TGTGCCAGCAGCACTCCCCTTGGGACTAGCGGGGAAAACATTCAGTACTTC CASSTPLGTSGENIQYF
TRBD1 TRBJ2-2 TRBV4-1 - TGCGCCAGCACCCCAGGGGACAGGTCCACCGGGGAGCTGTTTTTT CASTPGDRSTGELFF
- TRBJ2-5 TRBV19 - TGTGCCAGTACCACGGGGATTACTGGTGAGACCCAGTACTTC CASTTGITGETQYF
TRBD1 TRBJ2-5 TRBV10-3 - TGTGCCATCAGTGAGTCAAGGACAGGGGACGAGACCCAGTACTTC CAISESRTGDETQYF
TRBD2 TRBJ2-2 TRBV9 - TGTGCCAGCAGCGTAGCCGGCGGGGGGACCGGGGAGCTGTTTTTT CASSVAGGGTGELFF
- TRBJ1-3 TRBV6-5 - TGTGCCAGCAGTTACTCAGGGAAGTCTGGAAACACCATATATTTT CASSYSGKSGNTIYF
- TRBJ2-4 TRBV7-2 - TGTGCCAGCAGCTTAGACGTCCGCGTCGGCAAAAACATTCAGTACTTC CASSLDVRVGKNIQYF
- TRBJ1-1 TRBV7-2 - TGTGCCAGCAGCTTGACAGCTCGGGGGTTGAACACTGAAGCTTTCTTT CASSLTARGLNTEAFF
TRBD1 TRBJ1-6 TRBV6-5 - TGTGCCAGCAGCCTACAGGGGGTCAACGGACCCCTCCACTTT CASSLQGVNGPLHF
- TRBJ2-1 TRBV24-1 - TGTGCCACCAGTGATACAGATTACAATGAGCAGTTCTTC CATSDTDYNEQFF
TRBD2 TRBJ2-3 TRBV7-2 once TGTGCCAGCAGCTCCGGGACTAGCGGCCCCCAGCCGTATTTT CASSSGTSGPQPYF
- TRBJ2-6 TRBV6-5 - TGTGCCAGCTGCTTCTCTGGGGCCAACGTCCTGACTTTC CASCFSGANVLTF
- TRBJ2-4 TRBV27 - TGTGCCAGCAGTTCACCTTTGTTAGCCAAAAACATTCAGTACTTC CASSSPLLAKNIQYF
TRBD1 TRBJ1-2 TRBV12-3/TRBV12-4 once TGTGCCAGCAGACGACGACAGGGGGTATCGGCTGGCTACACCTTC CASRRRQGVSAGYTF
TRBD2 TRBJ2-3 TRBV5-1 - TGCGCCAGCAGCCTCCGGCTAGCGGGGGGCACAAATACGCAGTATTTT CASSLRLAGGTNTQYF
- TRBJ2-6 TRBV10-3 - TGTGCCATCAGCCCTCTCACCGGTGGGGCCAACGTCCTGACTTTC CAISPLTGGANVLTF
- TRBJ1-1 TRBV7-8 - TGTGCCAGCAGCTCTTCGTGGACTGAAGCTTTCTTT CASSSSWTEAFF
TRBD1 TRBJ2-3 TRBV29-1 - TGCAGCGGGCAAGGGGCAGGGGGACGCACAGATACGCAGTATTTT CSGQGAGGRTDTQYF
- TRBJ1-2 TRBV12-3/TRBV12-4 - TGTGCCAGTTGGCGACAGTTCCCAAACTATGGCTACACCTTC CASWRQFPNYGYTF
- TRBJ2-2 TRBV12-3/TRBV12-4 - TGTGCCAGCAGCCCGTCCAAGAACACCGGGGAGCTGTTTTTT CASSPSKNTGELFF
- TRBJ1-1 TRBV28 - TGTGCCAGCAGTCGTCCCCGGGGGCAGGGCACTGAAGCTTTCTTT CASSRPRGQGTEAFF
TRBD1 TRBJ2-1 TRBV6-5 - TGTGCCAGCAGTTACTCGGGGCCGGGACAGGGTGGGGGTGAGCAGTTCTTC CASSYSGPGQGGGEQFF
TRBD1 TRBJ1-4 TRBV5-1 once TGCGCCAGCAGCCAAACCGGGACAGTAGATGAAAAACTGTTTTTT CASSQTGTVDEKLFF
TRBD1 TRBJ1-5 TRBV19 - TGTGCCAGTGGACAGGGAGGCAATCAGCCCCAGCATTTT CASGQGGNQPQHF
- TRBJ2-1 TRBV20-1 once TGCAGTGCTAGAGGAGGAGGGTTCGTGGAGCAGTTCTTC CSARGGGFVEQFF
TRBD1 TRBJ1-1 TRBV28 - TGTGCCAGCAGTTCCGACGTCGGCCAGGGGGCTGCTGAAGCTTTCTTT CASSSDVGQGAAEAFF
- TRBJ1-6 TRBV28 few TGTGCCAGCAGTCCTGAAGATTCACCCCTCCACTTT CASSPEDSPLHF
- TRBJ2-3 TRBV29-1 - TGCAGCGTCCCGGGCCCGGGAGCAGATACGCAGTATTTT CSVPGPGADTQYF